The text below deals with one T cell receptor beta chain. The authors' processing: Amplified reference gene primers provided the basis for estimating nucleated cell counts. Here immunoSEQ multiplex PCR was the method, and the copy in TCRdb shows in-frame clones only, minus some. Clone size and the V and J calls come from that table; the DNA yielded D and trimming. The table includes about 320,000 clones, roughly 85% detected once. The germline gives CDR1 GTSNPN, CDR2 SVGIG (reference sequence). The CDR3 loop spans 15 amino acids. After removal of 0 bases from V and 7 bases from J, the junction contained 7 bases not matched to a gene. This specimen belongs to a study of blood T cell repertoires in COVID-19. About the research overall: Acute and convalescent COVID-19 specimens originated in the United States, Italy and Spain. In each case, the material was cDNA or gDNA derived from T cells, B-cell-depleted T cells, or PBMCs.

The chain has TRBV30 and TRBJ2-1; 9 nucleotides align to TRBD2. Sequenced sample: peripheral blood. This sequence was found in a human donor in a cohort sampled during active COVID-19. The CDR3 nucleotides are TGTGCCTGGAGTGTTGGCGGGGGGGCCAGGAATGAGCAGTTCTTC. As protein: CAWSVGGGARNEQFF.